Each of the 22 T cell receptor beta chains below was sequenced from the same sample in a study of response to subunit inactivated influenza vaccine. MiXCR, run by TCRdb on the RT-PCR reads, gives a single entry per CDR3 protein. In the table there are around 520,000 distinct CDR3 sequences, 25% of which are singletons. The sequencing used CD4+ T cells sorted from PBMCs, collected approximately 5 days after vaccination. These receptors were obtained from a man between 45 and 60 years old who received an inactivated influenza vaccine.

The chain carries TRBV29-1 and TRBJ2-7; 11 nucleotides align to TRBD2. The CDR3 has 16 residues. With V trimmed by 3 bases and J by 1 base, 8 bases remained unmatched. The germline CDR1 and CDR2 sequences are SQVTM and ANQGSEA. The CDR3 is CSVDFRGTSGSYEQYF. The CDR3 nucleotides are TGCAGCGTTGACTTCCGAGGGACTAGCGGTTCCTACGAGCAGTACTTC.

This clonotype was detected only a few times. This sequence joins TRBV28 and TRBJ2-5, with D possibly TRBD1 on 6 matching bases. Trimming cost V 4 bases and J 3 bases, with 18 bases left between them. This CDR3 region has 16 residues. Looked up from germline, CDR1 is MDHEN and CDR2 is SYDVKM. This CDR3 is CASSSSGTLKEETQYF. The CDR3 region has the DNA TGTGCCAGCAGTTCGTCCGGGACACTCAAAGAAGAGACCCAGTACTTC.

This clonotype was counted only a few times. The chain has TRBV4-2 and TRBJ1-3; the D is unclear. This CDR3 contains 19 residues. Trimming took 0 bases from V and 0 from J, leaving 18 bases between them. The V gene's germline CDR1 is LGHNA and CDR2 YNFKEQ. CDR3 nucleotide sequence: TGTGCCAGCAGCCAAGATAAACTGGTTCAGCCCTACTCTGGAAACACCATATATTTT. Encoded protein: CASSQDKLVQPYSGNTIYF.

This clonotype was seen a handful of times. The gene calls are TRBV28 and TRBJ1-3, with a weak D call TRBD1 (5 bases). Germline assignment: CDR1 MDHEN and CDR2 SYDVKM. The CDR3 runs to 14 residues. Trimming stripped 3 bases from V and 4 bases from J, with 10 bases between. For the CDR3, the DNA is TGTGCCAGCAGTTTCGGACATCCCGGAAACACCATATATTTT. This gives the protein CASSFGHPGNTIYF.

V and J are TRBV7-2 and TRBJ2-3, with no clear D. The CDR3 is made up of 13 amino acids. Per germline, CDR1 SGHTA and CDR2 FQGNSA. V was shortened by 2 bases and J by 4 bases, with 7 bases between the two germline ends. CDR3 DNA: TGTGCCAGCAGCTTAACAAAGGCAGATACGCAGTATTTT. It specifies CASSLTKADTQYF.

The chain has TRBV27 and TRBJ2-3, with 10 bases matching TRBD2. Looked up from germline, CDR1 is MNHEY and CDR2 is SMNVEV (reference sequence). The CDR3 length is 15 residues. The V gene end was trimmed by 8 bases and the J gene end by 5 bases; junction bases not matched to a gene: 10. The CDR3 DNA reads TGTGCCAGCTCGGTCAGCGGGAGGGCTGGAGATACGCAGTATTTT. Its protein product is CASSVSGRAGDTQYF.

The chain combines TRBV15 with TRBJ1-2, with 7 bases that match TRBD1. V was clipped by 0 bases and J by 8 bases; unmatched bases: 3. The germline CDR1 and CDR2 sequences are LNHNV and YYDKDF (reference sequence). This CDR3 is 13 amino acids long. CDR3: CATSRETGRGYTF. The CDR3 nucleotides read TGTGCCACCAGCAGAGAGACAGGGCGAGGCTACACCTTC.

V gene TRBV6-2 or TRBV6-3 combines with J gene TRBJ1-1; D gene unclear. Germline V lookup: CDR1 MNHEY, CDR2 SVGEGT. This CDR3 is 13 amino acids long. With 5 bases removed from V and 8 bases from J, the gap between germline ends came to 15 bases. CDR3 protein: CASSEPDGSEAFF. The CDR3 nucleotides read TGTGCCAGCAGTGAGCCGGACGGGTCCGAAGCTTTCTTT.

In this sample, this clonotype turned up a few times. V usage is TRBV20-1 and J usage is TRBJ1-4; TRBD1 is a possible D gene (5 bases). Trimming shortened V by 6 bases and J by 5 bases, and 16 bases separated the two germline ends. There are 14 residues in the CDR3. From germline, CDR1 is DFQATT and CDR2 SNEGSKA (reference sequence). The CDR3 spells CSAISRAGNEKLFF. In nucleotides, the CDR3 is TGCAGTGCAATCTCCAGGGCGGGGAATGAAAAACTGTTTTTT.

The CDR3 DNA sequence: TGTGCCAGCAGCGGGACGCGGGGGGGCCAAAACACAGATACGCAGTATTTT. Its protein is CASSGTRGGQNTDTQYF. The chain has TRBV9 and TRBJ2-3; 9 bases match TRBD2. The CDR3 contains 17 residues. Germline loops: CDR1 SGDLS, CDR2 YYNGEE. The J segment lost 2 bases and the V segment lost 3 bases, leaving 10 bases of the junction unmatched.

This clonotype has only a few counts. This chain joins TRBV20-1 and TRBJ2-7; TRBD1 aligns across 10 bases. The V gene's germline CDR1 is DFQATT and CDR2 SNEGSKA (reference sequence). This CDR3 contains 13 residues. Trimming cost V 5 bases and J 1 base; bases outside gene matches: 2. CDR3 nucleotides: TGCAGTGCTCGGACAGGGGGATCCTACGAGCAGTACTTC. Amino acids: CSARTGGSYEQYF.

The CDR3 DNA is TGTGCCAGCAGTTTTGGGGACCGATTAAACCACGTGGCGGAGCAGTACTTC. This gives the protein CASSFGDRLNHVAEQYF. The V and J genes are TRBV12-3 or TRBV12-4 and TRBJ2-7; D is possibly TRBD1 or TRBD2 (5 bases each). The CDR3 consists of 17 residues. Trimming stripped 3 bases from V and 7 bases from J, with 25 bases between.

The chain joins TRBV27 to TRBJ2-7, with 8 bases lining up with TRBD1. The junction had 10 bases not matched to a gene; V was cut back by 7 bases and J by 2 bases. Germline V gene lookup returns CDR1 MNHEY and CDR2 SMNVEV (reference sequence). The CDR3 spans 15 residues. CDR3: CASTPDRGRPYEQYF. As DNA, the CDR3 is TGTGCCAGCACACCTGACAGGGGTCGACCCTACGAGCAGTACTTC.

There are a few counts of this clonotype. J is TRBJ2-7 and V is TRBV20-1, with 8 bases matching TRBD1. Germline CDR1 DFQATT, CDR2 SNEGSKA (reference sequence). There are 15 residues in the CDR3. V lost 6 bases, J lost 2 bases, and 12 bases stayed unmatched. The DNA of the CDR3 is TGCAGTGCCGCCGGCATGGGGGACAGGCCCTACGAGCAGTACTTC. Its translation: CSAAGMGDRPYEQYF.

The chain joins TRBV11-2 to TRBJ2-3; D assignment may be TRBD1 or TRBD2 (5 bases each). The germline V gene encodes CDR1 SGHAT and CDR2 FQNNGV. The CDR3 contains 19 residues. V was clipped by 5 bases and J by 2 bases, with 26 bases between them. In DNA form, the CDR3 reads TGTGCCAGCAGCGCCGGGACGGCCCCCGGGACCTTATTCACAGATACGCAGTATTTT. Amino acids: CASSAGTAPGTLFTDTQYF.

This rearrangement joins TRBV7-2 to TRBJ2-3; 7 bases match TRBD2. This CDR3 comprises 13 residues. The trim removed 5 bases at V and 7 bases at J, leaving 6 bases unmatched. Germline CDR1 is SGHTA and CDR2 is FQGNSA. The CDR3 sequence is CASSPRTSYTQYF. The CDR3 region has the DNA TGTGCCAGCAGCCCTAGGACTAGTTATACGCAGTATTTT. The whole variable domain, remainder taken from reference TRBV7-2 and TRBJ2-3, is GAGVSQSPSNKVTEKGKDVELRCDPISGHTALYWYRQSLGQGLEFLIYFQGNSAPDKSGLPSDRFSAERTGGSVSTLTIQRTQQEDSAVYLCASSPRTSYTQYFGPGTRLTVL.

V usage is TRBV20-1 and J usage is TRBJ2-5, with 12 bases that match TRBD2. CDR1 is DFQATT, CDR2 SNEGSKA, per germline (reference sequence). The CDR3 is 15 residues long. V was clipped by 0 bases and J by 4 bases; unmatched bases: 3. The CDR3 region has the DNA TGCAGTGCTAGAGATGGACTAGCGGGACTAGAGACCCAGTACTTC. This encodes CSARDGLAGLETQYF.

The J gene is TRBJ2-1, the V gene TRBV29-1, with 11 bases that match TRBD2. The CDR3 spans 16 residues. Per germline, CDR1 SQVTM and CDR2 ANQGSEA. With 7 bases clipped from V and 0 bases from J, the junction kept 8 bases outside the gene matches. DNA for the CDR3: TGCAGCGCACGGACTAGCGGGCTTAGCTCCTACAATGAGCAGTTCTTC. Translated: CSARTSGLSSYNEQFF.

The count of this clonotype is one. DNA for the CDR3: TGCGCCAGCAGCCAAGGGACAGGCGCTAACTATGGCTACACCTTC. It encodes CASSQGTGANYGYTF. The gene calls are TRBV4-3 and TRBJ1-2; 7 bases align to TRBD1. V gave up 1 base and J gave up 0 bases; unmatched junction bases: 2. CDR1 and CDR2 from the germline V gene are LGHNA and YSLEER. This CDR3 spans 15 amino acids.

The chain recombines TRBV12-3 or TRBV12-4 with TRBJ2-1; D possibly corresponds to TRBD2 (5 bases). The CDR3 contains 15 residues. Trimming left V 5 bases short and J 8 bases short, with 19 bases between. CDR3 region: CASSPSTLAKDEQFF. CDR3 in DNA: TGTGCCAGCAGTCCCTCCACCCTAGCTAAGGATGAGCAGTTCTTC.

The chain recombines TRBV7-2 with TRBJ2-7; TRBD2 aligns across 10 bases. With 5 bases clipped from V and 2 bases from J, the junction kept 9 bases outside the gene matches. CDR3 size: 16 residues. CDR1 is SGHTA, CDR2 FQGNSA, per germline. CDR3 protein: CASSKISGRVTYEQYF. CDR3 nucleotides: TGTGCCAGCAGCAAAATAAGCGGGAGGGTTACCTACGAGCAGTACTTC.

The gene calls are TRBV11-3 and TRBJ2-1, with D unclear. Per germline, CDR1 SGHNT and CDR2 YENEEA. CDR3 length: 15 residues. Trimming took off 0 bases at V and 0 bases at J, with 6 bases between the two ends. CDR3 DNA sequence: TGTGCCAGCAGCTTAGACAGTGACTCCTACAATGAGCAGTTCTTC. This encodes CASSLDSDSYNEQFF.